This record looks at one TCR beta chain sequence and its context. What it binds is not known. Using immunoSEQ multiplex PCR, the repertoire was profiled, and TCRdb retains in-frame clones only, with some absent. The repertoire has roughly 25,000 clones, 65% to 80% of them found once; the top ten carry roughly 19%. These data come from a study of vaccination effects on CD4 cells after COVID-19. CDR1 is SGHTA and CDR2 is FQGTGA in the germline V gene. The CDR3 has 16 residues. V lost 2 bases and J lost 6; bases outside the gene matches: 4. Before sequencing took place, the ViraFEST assay used viral peptide pools to expand antigen-specific CD4+ T cells. The culture ran for about 11 days, and then CD4+ T cells were isolated. Infection dated between March and December 2020, before the Alpha, Beta and Delta variants reached the United States. In culture with 10 IU/ml IL-2 and roughly 9.7 ug/ml peptides, PBMC were grown at a few million per well.

The material was CD4+ T cells from PBMCs cultured with HCoV-NL63 spike peptides, obtained before COVID-19 vaccination. V is TRBV7-3 and J is TRBJ2-3, with 14 positions matching TRBD2. The TCR was taken from a human donor who had a prior SARS-CoV-2 infection. CDR3 sequence: CASSLRLAGGLDTQYF. The CDR3 bases are TGTGCCAGCAGCTTACGACTAGCGGGAGGGCTCGATACGCAGTATTTT.